This record concerns one TCR beta chain sequence. Trimming cost V 0 bases and J 9 bases, with 15 bases left between them. The CDR3 contains 15 residues. Germline V gene data show CDR1 as SGHAT and CDR2 as FQNNGV. Clones were read by immunoSEQ multiplex PCR, and TCRdb kept only the in-frame ones, dropping some. The sample records some 700,000 clones, roughly 88% being singletons. The data derive from a study of shared T cell receptors in the human thymus. The same specimen was also included in a second study, on human thymus T cells. According to that study: Seemingly biased V and J gene usage marked thymic and blood repertoires.

This clonotype originated in a girl less than two years old with a congenital heart defect. The chain uses TRBV11-2 and TRBJ2-1; possibly TRBD1 for D (6 bases). Sequences were obtained from thymocytes. The CDR3 loop is CASSLESGAPGEQFF. In DNA, the CDR3 is TGTGCCAGCAGCTTAGAGTCAGGGGCCCCCGGTGAGCAGTTCTTC.